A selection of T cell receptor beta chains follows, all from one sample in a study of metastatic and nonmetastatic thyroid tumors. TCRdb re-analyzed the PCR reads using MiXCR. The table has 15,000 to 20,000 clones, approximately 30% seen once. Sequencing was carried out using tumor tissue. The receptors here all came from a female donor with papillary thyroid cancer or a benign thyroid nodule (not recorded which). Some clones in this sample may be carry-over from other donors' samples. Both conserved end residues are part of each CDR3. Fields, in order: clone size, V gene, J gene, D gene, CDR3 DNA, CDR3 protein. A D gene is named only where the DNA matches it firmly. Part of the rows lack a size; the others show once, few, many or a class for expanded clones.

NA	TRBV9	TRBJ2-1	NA	TGTGCCAGCAGCGTAGGTAACGGGAGATCTGAGGAGCAGTTCTTC	CASSVGNGRSEEQFF
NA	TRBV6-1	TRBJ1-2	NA	TGTGCCAGCACCCTTTCGGGGGGGAACTATGGCTACACCTTC	CASTLSGGNYGYTF
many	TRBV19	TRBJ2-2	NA	TGTGCCCTCACATCAGGTCGCACCGGGGAGCTGTTTTTT	CALTSGRTGELFF
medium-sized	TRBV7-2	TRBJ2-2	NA	TGTGCCAGCAGCGACGCACGAGCCGGGGAGCTGTTTTTT	CASSDARAGELFF
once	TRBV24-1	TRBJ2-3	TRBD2	TGTGCCACCAGTGATGCTAGGGACTACCGAGTCACAGACACGCAGTATTTT	CATSDARDYRVTDTQYF
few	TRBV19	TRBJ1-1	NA	TGTGCTAGTAGTACCCATCAGGGGATTAACACTGAAGCTTTCTTT	CASSTHQGINTEAFF
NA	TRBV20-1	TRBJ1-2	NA	TGCAGTGCTAGGGAAAGGGACCTTGGCTACACCTTC	CSARERDLGYTF
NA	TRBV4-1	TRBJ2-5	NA	TGCGCCAGCAGCCAAGGTGAGCTAGCGTGCCAAGAGACCCAGTATTTC	CASSQGELACQETQYF
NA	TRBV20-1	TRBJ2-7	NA	TGCAGTGCTAGAGATGGGGCCCTACTCGAGCAGTACTTC	CSARDGALLEQYF
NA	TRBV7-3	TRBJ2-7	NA	TGTGCCAGCAGCTCACAAGCGGGTGGGGAGCAGTACTTC	CASSSQAGGEQYF
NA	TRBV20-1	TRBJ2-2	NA	TGCAGTGCGCGAATCACTAGGAACACCGGGGAGCTGTTTTTT	CSARITRNTGELFF
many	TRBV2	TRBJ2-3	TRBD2	TGTGCCAGCCTCTCTGGGACTAGGATGGATACGCAGTATTTT	CASLSGTRMDTQYF
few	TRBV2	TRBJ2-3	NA	TGTGCCAGCAGTGGTCAGGAGACTAGTACGCAGTATTTT	CASSGQETSTQYF
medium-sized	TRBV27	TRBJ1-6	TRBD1	TGTGCCAGCAGTTTATCAGGGGGCGCCCATTCACCCCTCCACTTT	CASSLSGGAHSPLHF
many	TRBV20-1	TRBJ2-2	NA	TGCAGTGCTAGAAGGACTCCTAACACCGGGGAGCTGTTTTTT	CSARRTPNTGELFF
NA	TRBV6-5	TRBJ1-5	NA	TGTGCCAGCAGATACAAAGGGATGGGATATCAGCCACAGCATTTT	CASRYKGMGYQPQHF
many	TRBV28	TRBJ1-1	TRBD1	TGTGCCAGCAGTTTGGGGGACAGGGGGAACACTGAAGCTTTCTTT	CASSLGDRGNTEAFF
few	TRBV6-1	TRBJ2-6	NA	TGTGCCAGCAGTCGTGACCCCGCTGGGGCCAACGTCCTGACTTTC	CASSRDPAGANVLTF
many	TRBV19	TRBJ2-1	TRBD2	TGTGCCAGTAGTATTGGTAGCGGGAGAACCTACAATGAGCAGTTCTTC	CASSIGSGRTYNEQFF